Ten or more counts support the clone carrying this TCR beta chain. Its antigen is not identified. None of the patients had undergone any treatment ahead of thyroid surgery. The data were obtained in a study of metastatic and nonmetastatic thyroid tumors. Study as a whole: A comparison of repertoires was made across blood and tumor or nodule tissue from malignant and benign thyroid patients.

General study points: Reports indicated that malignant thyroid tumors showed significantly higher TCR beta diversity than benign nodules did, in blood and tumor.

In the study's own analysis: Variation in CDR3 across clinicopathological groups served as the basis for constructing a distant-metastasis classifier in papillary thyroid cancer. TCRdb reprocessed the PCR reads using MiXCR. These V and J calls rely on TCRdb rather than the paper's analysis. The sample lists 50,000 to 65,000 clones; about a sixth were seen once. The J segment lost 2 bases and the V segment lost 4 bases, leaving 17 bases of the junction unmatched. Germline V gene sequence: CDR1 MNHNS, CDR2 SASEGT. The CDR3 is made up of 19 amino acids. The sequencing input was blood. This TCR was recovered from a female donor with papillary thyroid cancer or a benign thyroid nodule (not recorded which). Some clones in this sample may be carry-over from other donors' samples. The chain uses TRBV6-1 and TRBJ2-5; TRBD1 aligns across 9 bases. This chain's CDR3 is CASSGSWTGVQDSQETQYF. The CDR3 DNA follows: TGTGCCAGCAGTGGATCCTGGACAGGGGTCCAAGACTCTCAAGAGACCCAGTACTTC.